This TCR beta chain was sequenced during a study of cytomegalovirus exposure and HLA in healthy donors. CDR3 length: 11 amino acids. Between the trimmed V and J ends, which lost 9 bases and 5 bases, there was a span of 9 bases. Germline CDR1 and CDR2: WSHSY and SAAADI. Study observations and caveats: Among TCR beta chains, those listed as cytomegalovirus-associated numbered over 150. Rare sequences made up most TCRs, while some public TCRs were found in many donors.

Remarks on this clone: Its specificity is not known.

The PCR had 60 Vbeta and 13 Jbeta primers. This table comes from immunoSEQ multiplex PCR, and its TCRdb copy is limited to in-frame clones, with some not included. The listing contains 100,000 to 150,000 clones. Sequenced input: PBMCs. The TCR sequence derives from a middle-aged man in good health and CMV-seronegative. The chain has TRBV10-2 and TRBJ2-3, with TRBD1 as a possible D gene (5 bases). DNA for the CDR3: TGCGCCAGTTACCAGGGAGATACGCAGTATTTT. Translating it yields CASYQGDTQYF.